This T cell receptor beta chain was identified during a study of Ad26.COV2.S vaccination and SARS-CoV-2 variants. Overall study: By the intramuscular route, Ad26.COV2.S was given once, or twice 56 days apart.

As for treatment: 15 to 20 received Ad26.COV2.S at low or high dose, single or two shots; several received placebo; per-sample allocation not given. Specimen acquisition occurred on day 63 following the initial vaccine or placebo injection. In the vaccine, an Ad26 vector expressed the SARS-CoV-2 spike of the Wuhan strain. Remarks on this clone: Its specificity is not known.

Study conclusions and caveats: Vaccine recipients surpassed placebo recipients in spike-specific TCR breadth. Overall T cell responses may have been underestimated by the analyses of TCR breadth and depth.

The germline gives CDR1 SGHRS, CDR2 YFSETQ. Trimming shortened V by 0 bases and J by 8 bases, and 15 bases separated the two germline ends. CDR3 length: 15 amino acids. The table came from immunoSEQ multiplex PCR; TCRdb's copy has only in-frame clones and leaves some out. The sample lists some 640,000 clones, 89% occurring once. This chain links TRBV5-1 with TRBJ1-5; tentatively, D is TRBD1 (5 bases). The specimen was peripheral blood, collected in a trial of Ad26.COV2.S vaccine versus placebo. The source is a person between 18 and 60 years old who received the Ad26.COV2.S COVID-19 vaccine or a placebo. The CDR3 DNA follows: TGCGCCAGCAGCTTGGATCCGGGACTTCGGGAGCCCCAGCATTTT. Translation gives CASSLDPGLREPQHF.